These T cell receptor beta chains were read from a single sample in a study of blood T cell repertoires in COVID-19. The method was immunoSEQ multiplex PCR; TCRdb's version includes in-frame clones alone and lacks a portion of them. The profile covers fewer than 350,000 clones, with under 90% appearing a single time and over 2.5% taken by the ten largest. Sequences were obtained from peripheral blood. The receptors come from a woman between 55 and 75 years old with active or convalescent COVID-19. The CDR3 runs from the conserved cysteine through the conserved F or W. The D gene is left open where the match is weak. Size tells how often a clone was seen (once, few, many) or the class of an expanded clone, and some rows leave it out.

TRBJ2-7 TRBV5-1 - TRBD2 CASSPWKAGGPSEEQYF TGCGCCAGCAGCCCGTGGAAAGCGGGGGGCCCCTCGGAAGAGCAGTACTTC
TRBJ2-7 TRBV5-3 - TRBD1 CARSLFQGADYEQYF TGTGCCAGAAGCTTGTTCCAGGGGGCGGATTACGAGCAGTACTTC
TRBJ2-7 TRBV28 - - CASSFPFWGGAPYEQYF TGTGCCAGCAGTTTCCCGTTCTGGGGGGGGGCTCCCTACGAGCAGTACTTC
TRBJ1-5 TRBV2 - - CASSPIYSNQPQHF TGTGCCAGCAGTCCAATCTATAGCAATCAGCCCCAGCATTTT
TRBJ1-4 TRBV7-9 - - CASSSGTRAPNEKLFF TGTGCCAGCAGCTCAGGAACGAGGGCGCCTAATGAAAAACTGTTTTTT
TRBJ1-2 TRBV2 - - CASSVSGLLNYGYTF TGTGCCAGCAGTGTATCGGGACTGCTAAACTATGGCTACACCTTC
TRBJ1-2 TRBV7-2 few TRBD1 CASSFNRGRNYGYTF TGTGCCAGCAGCTTCAACAGGGGCCGTAACTATGGCTACACCTTC
TRBJ1-5 TRBV2 - - CASSEGTDSQPQHF TGTGCCAGCAGTGAAGGGACAGATAGTCAGCCCCAGCATTTT
TRBJ1-5 TRBV6-6 - - CASSLHRDGNQPQHF TGTGCCAGCAGTCTTCACAGGGATGGCAATCAGCCCCAGCATTTT
TRBJ1-2 TRBV6-1 - - CASSEPKLHTF TGTGCCAGCAGTGAACCCAAGCTCCACACCTTC
TRBJ2-5 TRBV19 once TRBD1 CASSTDRGRRKTQYF TGTGCCAGTAGTACAGACAGGGGGCGAAGAAAGACCCAGTACTTC
TRBJ2-7 TRBV2 few TRBD2 CASIGLAGPSSGQYF TGTGCCAGCATTGGACTAGCGGGGCCTTCCTCGGGGCAGTACTTC
TRBJ1-2 TRBV4-1 - - CASSQEKGNYGYTF TGCGCCAGCAGCCAAGAGAAGGGGAACTATGGCTACACCTTC
TRBJ2-3 TRBV7-9 - - CASSSGRNRGGGDTQYF TGTGCCAGCAGCTCGGGAAGGAACAGGGGAGGAGGAGATACGCAGTATTTT
TRBJ2-3 TRBV2 - - CASSDKRSTDTQYF TGTGCCAGCAGTGACAAGCGGAGCACAGATACGCAGTATTTT
TRBJ2-2 TRBV3-1/TRBV3-2 - TRBD1 CASSQGQGAGELFF TGTGCCAGCAGCCAAGGACAGGGGGCCGGGGAGCTGTTTTTT